This is a list of T cell receptor beta chains from one sample in a study of T cell responses to AZD1222 COVID-19 vaccine. Sequencing used immunoSEQ multiplex PCR; TCRdb keeps in-frame clones, though not all of them. This sample has 110,000 to 150,000 clones, with over 85% found just once. Sequencing was performed on peripheral blood, taken on day 0 of AZD1222 vaccination. These receptors all stem from an adult in good health. Each CDR3 is given with its conserved first and last residue. Fields, in order: V gene, CDR3 length, J gene, D gene, clone size, CDR3 DNA, CDR3 protein. A D gene is named only where the DNA matches it firmly. Not every row has a clone size; where given, it reads once, few, many or a size class.

V: TRBV10-2; length: 16; J: TRBJ2-2; D: TRBD2; size: once; DNA: TGCGCCAGCAGTGAACCTGGACTAGCGAACACCGGGGAGCTGTTTTTT; CDR3: CASSEPGLANTGELFF
V: TRBV5-5; length: 15; J: TRBJ2-2; D: -; size: few; DNA: TGTGCCAGCACCCCCCCGACAGGGAGGACCGGGGAGCTGTTTTTT; CDR3: CASTPPTGRTGELFF
V: TRBV19; length: 15; J: TRBJ1-5; D: -; size: once; DNA: TGTGCCAGTAGTGACAGGAGTTATAGCAATCAGCCCCAGCATTTT; CDR3: CASSDRSYSNQPQHF
V: TRBV5-6; length: 16; J: TRBJ2-1; D: -; size: -; DNA: TGTGCCAGCAGCTTGGCCCAAGGGTATCCCTACAATGAGCAGTTCTTC; CDR3: CASSLAQGYPYNEQFF
V: TRBV19; length: 14; J: TRBJ2-1; D: -; size: -; DNA: TGTGCCAGTAGTATTGGTGGCTCACTCAATGAGCAGTTCTTC; CDR3: CASSIGGSLNEQFF
V: TRBV19; length: 14; J: TRBJ2-7; D: -; size: -; DNA: TGTGCCAGTAGCAGCCAAATTAGGGGCTACGAGCAGTACTTC; CDR3: CASSSQIRGYEQYF
V: TRBV5-8; length: 15; J: TRBJ2-5; D: TRBD1; size: -; DNA: TGTGCCAGCAGCTTGGAGGGGACAGACCAAGAGACCCAGTACTTC; CDR3: CASSLEGTDQETQYF
V: TRBV6-4; length: 14; J: TRBJ1-1; D: -; size: -; DNA: TGTGCCAGCAGGGACACCGACCTGAACACTGAAGCTTTCTTT; CDR3: CASRDTDLNTEAFF
V: TRBV2; length: 13; J: TRBJ1-5; D: -; size: -; DNA: TGTGCCACCCACGGGGATAGCAATCAGCCCCAGCATTTT; CDR3: CATHGDSNQPQHF
V: TRBV29-1; length: 14; J: TRBJ1-1; D: TRBD1; size: -; DNA: TGCAGCGCCGGGACAGGGGAATTGGTCACTGAAGCTTTCTTT; CDR3: CSAGTGELVTEAFF
V: TRBV6-5; length: 14; J: TRBJ1-1; D: -; size: -; DNA: TGTGCCAGCAGCGCTAACAGGGAAAGGGCTGAAGCTTTCTTT; CDR3: CASSANRERAEAFF
V: TRBV3-1/TRBV3-2; length: 13; J: TRBJ1-3; D: -; size: -; DNA: TGTGCCAGCAGTCTTGGTGGTGGAAACACCATATATTTT; CDR3: CASSLGGGNTIYF
V: TRBV5-1; length: 14; J: TRBJ1-4; D: -; size: -; DNA: TGCGCCAGCAGCTTAGGGGGACTTAATGAAAAACTGTTTTTT; CDR3: CASSLGGLNEKLFF
V: TRBV19; length: 12; J: TRBJ1-1; D: TRBD1; size: -; DNA: TGTGCCAGTAATGAGGGGGCTGCTGAAGCTTTCTTT; CDR3: CASNEGAAEAFF
V: TRBV24-1; length: 14; J: TRBJ2-7; D: -; size: once; DNA: TGTGCCACCAGTGGGGTAGACAGGCCCTACGAGCAGTACTTC; CDR3: CATSGVDRPYEQYF
V: TRBV30; length: 15; J: TRBJ2-3; D: TRBD2; size: -; DNA: TGTGCCTGGAGTGTTCCTAGCGGGATGACAGATACGCAGTATTTT; CDR3: CAWSVPSGMTDTQYF
V: TRBV25-1; length: 15; J: TRBJ2-5; D: -; size: -; DNA: TGTGCCAGCAGGTCGGAGTGGGGCAGTGAAGAGACCCAGTACTTC; CDR3: CASRSEWGSEETQYF
V: TRBV19; length: 16; J: TRBJ2-7; D: -; size: -; DNA: TGTGCCAGTAGTATGGCCACCGGGGGACTGGCCTACGAGCAGTACTTC; CDR3: CASSMATGGLAYEQYF
V: TRBV5-1; length: 17; J: TRBJ2-7; D: TRBD2; size: -; DNA: TGCGCCAGCAGCTTGGGGGCTAGCGGGAGGGCCTGGGAAGAGCAGTACTTC; CDR3: CASSLGASGRAWEEQYF
V: TRBV27; length: 13; J: TRBJ2-7; D: -; size: -; DNA: TGTGCCAGCACCGGGGGCCGGGATTACGAGCAGTACTTC; CDR3: CASTGGRDYEQYF
V: TRBV5-1; length: 14; J: TRBJ1-2; D: -; size: -; DNA: TGCGCCAGCAGCTTCCAACAGGCCTCCTATGGCTACACCTTC; CDR3: CASSFQQASYGYTF
V: TRBV6-2/TRBV6-3; length: 15; J: TRBJ1-2; D: TRBD1; size: -; DNA: TGTGCCAGCAGACCTACAGGGGGCTTAGGATATGGCTACACCTTC; CDR3: CASRPTGGLGYGYTF
V: TRBV14; length: 12; J: TRBJ2-7; D: -; size: -; DNA: TGTGCCAGCAGCCAAGTTGGGAGTGAGCAGTACTTC; CDR3: CASSQVGSEQYF
V: TRBV27; length: 13; J: TRBJ1-1; D: TRBD1; size: -; DNA: TGTGCCAGCAGTCCGGACCGGGACAGAGAAGCTTTCTTT; CDR3: CASSPDRDREAFF
V: TRBV30; length: 14; J: TRBJ1-5; D: -; size: -; DNA: TGTGCCTGGAGTGTTTTGCAGGGAGCACAGCCCCAGCATTTT; CDR3: CAWSVLQGAQPQHF
V: TRBV30; length: 14; J: TRBJ2-7; D: -; size: once; DNA: TGTGCCTGGAGTGTACCTGGCAGGGGAAACGAGCAGTACTTC; CDR3: CAWSVPGRGNEQYF
V: TRBV12-5; length: 13; J: TRBJ1-1; D: -; size: -; DNA: TGTGCTAGTGGTTTGAAAGCGAACACTGAAGCTTTCTTT; CDR3: CASGLKANTEAFF
V: TRBV19; length: 15; J: TRBJ1-4; D: -; size: once; DNA: TGTGCCAGTAGTCCCGGGGCCTCCCGAAGGGAAAAACTGTTTTTT; CDR3: CASSPGASRREKLFF
V: TRBV11-2; length: 14; J: TRBJ2-1; D: -; size: -; DNA: TGTGCCAGCAGCCAGCGGCGAGCCTACAATGAGCAGTTCTTC; CDR3: CASSQRRAYNEQFF
V: TRBV4-2; length: 15; J: TRBJ2-3; D: -; size: -; DNA: TGTGCCAGCAGCCATCGGGCGGGACTGGCGGATACGCAGTATTTT; CDR3: CASSHRAGLADTQYF
V: TRBV30; length: 15; J: TRBJ2-1; D: TRBD2; size: -; DNA: TGTGCCTGGAAATTTACTAGCGGATCCTACAATGAGCAGTTCTTC; CDR3: CAWKFTSGSYNEQFF
V: TRBV16; length: 16; J: TRBJ1-2; D: TRBD1; size: -; DNA: TGTGCCAGCAGCCCGTGGACAGGGGAGGGCAACTATGGCTACACCTTC; CDR3: CASSPWTGEGNYGYTF
V: TRBV7-8; length: 16; J: TRBJ2-1; D: TRBD2; size: -; DNA: TGTGCCAGCAGCTTAGCTGCGGGAGGCACCTACAATGAGCAGTTCTTC; CDR3: CASSLAAGGTYNEQFF